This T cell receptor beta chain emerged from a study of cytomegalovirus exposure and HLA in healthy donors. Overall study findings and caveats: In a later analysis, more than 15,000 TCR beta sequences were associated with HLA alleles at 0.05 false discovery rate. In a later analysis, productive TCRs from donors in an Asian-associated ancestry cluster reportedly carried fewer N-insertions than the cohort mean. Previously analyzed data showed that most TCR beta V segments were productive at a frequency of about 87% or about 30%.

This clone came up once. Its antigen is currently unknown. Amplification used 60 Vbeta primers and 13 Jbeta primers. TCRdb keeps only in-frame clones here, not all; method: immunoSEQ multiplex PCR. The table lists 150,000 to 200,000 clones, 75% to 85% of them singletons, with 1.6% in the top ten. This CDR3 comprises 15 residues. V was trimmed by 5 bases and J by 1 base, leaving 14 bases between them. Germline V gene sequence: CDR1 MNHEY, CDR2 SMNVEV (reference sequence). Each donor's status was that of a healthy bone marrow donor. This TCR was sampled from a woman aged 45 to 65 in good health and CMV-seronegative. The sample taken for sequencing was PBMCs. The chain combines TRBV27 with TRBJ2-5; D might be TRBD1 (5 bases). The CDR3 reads CASSQRQLAQETQYF. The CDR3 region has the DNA TGTGCCAGCAGTCAAAGACAGCTGGCCCAAGAGACCCAGTACTTC.